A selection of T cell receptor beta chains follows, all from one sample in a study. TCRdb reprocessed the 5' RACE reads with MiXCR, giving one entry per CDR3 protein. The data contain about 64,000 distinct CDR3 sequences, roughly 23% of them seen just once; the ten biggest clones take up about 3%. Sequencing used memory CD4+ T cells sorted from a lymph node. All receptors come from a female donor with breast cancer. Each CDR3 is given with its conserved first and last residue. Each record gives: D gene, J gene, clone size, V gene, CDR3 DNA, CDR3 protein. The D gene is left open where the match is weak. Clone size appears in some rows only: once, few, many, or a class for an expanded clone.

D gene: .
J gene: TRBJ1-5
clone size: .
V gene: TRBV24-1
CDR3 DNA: TGTGCCACCAGTGATAAAAAGCGGCAAAGCAATCAGCCCCAGCATTTT
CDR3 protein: CATSDKKRQSNQPQHF

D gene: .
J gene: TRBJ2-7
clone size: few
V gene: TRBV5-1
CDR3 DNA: TGCGCCAGCAGCTTTTCAGGACGGTTCGACGAGCAGTACTTC
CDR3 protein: CASSFSGRFDEQYF

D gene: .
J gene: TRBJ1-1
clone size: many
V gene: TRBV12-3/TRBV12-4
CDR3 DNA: TGTGCCAGCAGCGACCTTCTTAGGTCGTACACTGAAGCTTTCTTT
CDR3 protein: CASSDLLRSYTEAFF

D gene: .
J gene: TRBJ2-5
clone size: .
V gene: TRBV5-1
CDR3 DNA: TGCGCCAGCAGCTTTGGGGCGAGGCGAGAGACCCAGTACTTC
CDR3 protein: CASSFGARRETQYF

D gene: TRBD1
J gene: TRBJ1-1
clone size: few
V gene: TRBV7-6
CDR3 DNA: TGTGCCAGCAGCTTAGGGACAGGGGTTGAAGCTTTCTTT
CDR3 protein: CASSLGTGVEAFF

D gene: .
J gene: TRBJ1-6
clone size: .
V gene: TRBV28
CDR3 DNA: TGTGCCAGCAGTTTACCAGGGAGAAATTCACCCCTCCACTTT
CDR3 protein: CASSLPGRNSPLHF

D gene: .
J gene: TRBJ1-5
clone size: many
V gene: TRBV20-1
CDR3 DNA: TGCAGTGCGATAATAACGGGCAATCAGCCCCAGCATTTT
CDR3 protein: CSAIITGNQPQHF

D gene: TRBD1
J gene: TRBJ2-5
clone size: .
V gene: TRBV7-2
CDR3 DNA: TGTGCCAGCAGCGGACAGGGGATTCAAGAGACCCAGTACTTC
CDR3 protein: CASSGQGIQETQYF

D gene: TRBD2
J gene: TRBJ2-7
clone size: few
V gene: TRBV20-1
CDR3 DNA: TGCAGTGCTCACGGGACTAGCGGGATGGACTACGAGCAGTACTTC
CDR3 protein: CSAHGTSGMDYEQYF

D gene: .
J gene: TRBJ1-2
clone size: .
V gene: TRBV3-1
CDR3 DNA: TGTGCCCGCAGCCATGACGGACCACCCCTGGGGGGCTACACCTTC
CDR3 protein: CARSHDGPPLGGYTF

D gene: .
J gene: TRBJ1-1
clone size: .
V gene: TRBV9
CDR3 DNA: TGTGCCAGCAGCGTTGCGTTTGGGAACACTGAAGCTTTCTTT
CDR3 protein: CASSVAFGNTEAFF

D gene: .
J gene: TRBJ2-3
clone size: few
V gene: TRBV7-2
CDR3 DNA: TGTGCCAGCGGCAGGCAGCCGGGAGAGGGAGATACGCAGTATTTT
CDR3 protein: CASGRQPGEGDTQYF

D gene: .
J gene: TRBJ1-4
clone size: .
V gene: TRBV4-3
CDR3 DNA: TGCGCCAGCAGCCAAGGCGACACCACTGAAAAACTGTTTTTT
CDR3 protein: CASSQGDTTEKLFF

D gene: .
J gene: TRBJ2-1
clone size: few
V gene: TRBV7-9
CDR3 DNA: TGTGCCAGCAGCTTAGCCCTGCCAGTCTACAATGAGCAGTTCTTC
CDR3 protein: CASSLALPVYNEQFF

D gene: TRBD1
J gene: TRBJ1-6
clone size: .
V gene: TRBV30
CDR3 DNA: TGTGCCTGGGGCCTCCGACAGGGAAATTCACCCCTCCACTTT
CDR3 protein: CAWGLRQGNSPLHF

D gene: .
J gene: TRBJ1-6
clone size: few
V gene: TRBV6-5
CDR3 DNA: TGTGCCAGCAGTTTAGGACAGCTTAATTCACCCCTCCACTTT
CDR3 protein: CASSLGQLNSPLHF

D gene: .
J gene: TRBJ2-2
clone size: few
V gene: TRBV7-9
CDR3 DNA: TGTGCCAGCAGCTTTTATAGCGAAACCGGGGAGCTGTTTTTT
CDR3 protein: CASSFYSETGELFF

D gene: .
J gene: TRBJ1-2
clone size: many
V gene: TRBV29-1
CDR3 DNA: TGCAGCGTTGACCGGGGGGCCCGGAACTATGGCTACACCTTC
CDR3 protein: CSVDRGARNYGYTF

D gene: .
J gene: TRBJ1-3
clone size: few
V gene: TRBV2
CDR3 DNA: TGTGCCAGCAGTCCGGCGGTCGGGGTCAACACCATATATTTT
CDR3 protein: CASSPAVGVNTIYF

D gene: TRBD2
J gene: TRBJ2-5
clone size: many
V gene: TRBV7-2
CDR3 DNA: TGTGCCAGCAGCGTGGGAGGGCGAATCCAAGAGACCCAGTACTTC
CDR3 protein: CASSVGGRIQETQYF

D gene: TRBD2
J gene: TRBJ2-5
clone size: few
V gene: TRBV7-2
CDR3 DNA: TGTGCCAGCAGCATGAGCGGGGGGGTGGAGACCCAGTACTTC
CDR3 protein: CASSMSGGVETQYF

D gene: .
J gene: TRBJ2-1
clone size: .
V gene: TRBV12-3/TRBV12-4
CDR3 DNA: TGTGCCAGCAGTTGGGGCGGGGCCAGGGGGTCGGGCTACAATGAGCAGTTCTTC
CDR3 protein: CASSWGGARGSGYNEQFF

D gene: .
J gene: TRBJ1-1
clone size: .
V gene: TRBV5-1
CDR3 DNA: TGCGCCAGCAGCTTGGTTCAGGACCCAAGGGCTGAAGCTTTCTTT
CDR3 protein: CASSLVQDPRAEAFF

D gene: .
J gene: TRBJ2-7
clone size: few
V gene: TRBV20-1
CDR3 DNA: TGCAGTGCTATGGCACAGGGACCTTCCTACGAGCAGTACTTC
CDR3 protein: CSAMAQGPSYEQYF

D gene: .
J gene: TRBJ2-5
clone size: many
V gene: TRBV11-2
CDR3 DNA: TGTGCCAGCAGCTTTCAAGAGACCCAGTACTTC
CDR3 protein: CASSFQETQYF

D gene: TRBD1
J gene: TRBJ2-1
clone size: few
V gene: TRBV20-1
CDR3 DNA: TGCAGTGCTAGAGTGAGGACAGGGTCCGATGAGCAGTTCTTC
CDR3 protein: CSARVRTGSDEQFF

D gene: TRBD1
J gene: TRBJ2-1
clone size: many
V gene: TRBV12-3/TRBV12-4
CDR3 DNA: TGTGCCTCACAGGCGGGACAGGACACCTACAATGAGCAGTTCTTC
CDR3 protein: CASQAGQDTYNEQFF

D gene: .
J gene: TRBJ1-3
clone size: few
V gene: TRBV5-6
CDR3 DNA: TGTGCCAGCAGCTTGGAGTTGGGCGACTCTGGAAACACCATATATTTT
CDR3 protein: CASSLELGDSGNTIYF

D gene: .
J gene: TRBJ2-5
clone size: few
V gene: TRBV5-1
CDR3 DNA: TGCGCCAGCAGCTTGGCGAAAACCGGCGTAAAGACCCAGTACTTC
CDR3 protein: CASSLAKTGVKTQYF

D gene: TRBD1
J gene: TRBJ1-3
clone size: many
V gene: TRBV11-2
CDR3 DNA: TGTGCCAGCAGCCGGACAGGGACGGAAGGAAACACCATATATTTT
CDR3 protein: CASSRTGTEGNTIYF

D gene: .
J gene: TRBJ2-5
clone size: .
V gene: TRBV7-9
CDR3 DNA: TGTGCCAGCAGCTTATCAACCGGGTGGGAGACCCAGTACTTC
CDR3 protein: CASSLSTGWETQYF

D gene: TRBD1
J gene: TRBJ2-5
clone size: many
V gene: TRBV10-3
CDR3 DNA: TGTGCCATCAGTGCGGGGACAGGGGGCGACGAGACCCAGTACTTC
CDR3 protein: CAISAGTGGDETQYF

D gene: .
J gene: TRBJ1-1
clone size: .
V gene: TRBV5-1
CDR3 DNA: TGCGCCAGCAGTTTCCAACCGAACACTGAAGCTTTCTTT
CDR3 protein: CASSFQPNTEAFF

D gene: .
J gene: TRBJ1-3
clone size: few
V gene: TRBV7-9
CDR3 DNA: TGTGCCAGCAGCTCGCTCCCGCTAAACACCATATATTTT
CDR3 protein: CASSSLPLNTIYF

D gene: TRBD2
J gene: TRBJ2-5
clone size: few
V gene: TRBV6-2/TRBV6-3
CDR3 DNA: TGTGCCAGCAGACGATTGGGGCTAGCGGGAGGAGAGACCCAGTACTTC
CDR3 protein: CASRRLGLAGGETQYF

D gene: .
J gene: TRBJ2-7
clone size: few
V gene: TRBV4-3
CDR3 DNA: TGCGCCAGCAGCCAAGATGATGGGGGGTCACCTTTGTCCTACGAGCAGTACTTC
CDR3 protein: CASSQDDGGSPLSYEQYF

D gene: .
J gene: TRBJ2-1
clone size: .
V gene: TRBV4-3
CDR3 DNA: TGCGCCAGCAGCCAGGTTCGAGACGGGAGTTGGAGTGAGCAGTTCTTC
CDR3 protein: CASSQVRDGSWSEQFF

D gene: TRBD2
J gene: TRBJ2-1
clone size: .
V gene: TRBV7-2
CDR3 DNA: TGTGCCAGCAGCACCCAGACTAGCGGGCCCTACAATGAGCAGTTCTTC
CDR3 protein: CASSTQTSGPYNEQFF

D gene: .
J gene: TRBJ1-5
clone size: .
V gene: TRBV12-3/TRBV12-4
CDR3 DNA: TGTGCCAGCAGTTTAAGTGGCGGGAACAATCAGTCCCAGCATTTT
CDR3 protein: CASSLSGGNNQSQHF

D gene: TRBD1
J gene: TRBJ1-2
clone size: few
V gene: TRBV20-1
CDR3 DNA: TGCAGTGCTAGAGGAGGGACAGGTACTCTCTATGGCTACACCTTC
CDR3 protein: CSARGGTGTLYGYTF

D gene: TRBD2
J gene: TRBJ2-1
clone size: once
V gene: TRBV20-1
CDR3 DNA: TGCGGTGCTTCGGGCGGGAGGGCCGCGGGTGAGCAGTTCTTC
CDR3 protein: CGASGGRAAGEQFF

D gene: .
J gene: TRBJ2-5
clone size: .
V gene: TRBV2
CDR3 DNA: TGTGCTTCTCGCCGACAAGAGACCCAGTACTTC
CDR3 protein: CASRRQETQYF

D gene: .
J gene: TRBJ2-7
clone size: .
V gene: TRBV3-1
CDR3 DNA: TGTGCCAGCAGCCAGTTAAGCTCCTACGAGCAGTACTTC
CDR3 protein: CASSQLSSYEQYF

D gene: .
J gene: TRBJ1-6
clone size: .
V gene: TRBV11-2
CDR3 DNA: TGTGCCAGCAGCTTAGTTCGGGTTGGATCACCCCTCCACTTT
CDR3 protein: CASSLVRVGSPLHF

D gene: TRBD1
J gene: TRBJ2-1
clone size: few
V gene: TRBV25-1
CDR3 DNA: TGTGCCAGCAGTGGATCGACAGGGTTCAGCAATGAGCAGTTCTTC
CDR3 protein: CASSGSTGFSNEQFF

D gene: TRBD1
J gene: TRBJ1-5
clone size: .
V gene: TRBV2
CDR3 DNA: TGTGCCAGCAGTGTTGGGACAGGGGGGTCCGATCAGCCCCAGCATTTT
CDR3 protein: CASSVGTGGSDQPQHF

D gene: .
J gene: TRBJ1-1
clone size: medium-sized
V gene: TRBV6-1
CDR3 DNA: TGTGCCAGCAGTGACAACCTGAACACTGAAGCTTTCTTT
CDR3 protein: CASSDNLNTEAFF

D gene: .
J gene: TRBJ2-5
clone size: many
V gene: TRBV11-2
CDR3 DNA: TGTGCCAGCAGCTTAAATATGGGCAAACAAGAGACCCAGTACTTC
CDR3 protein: CASSLNMGKQETQYF